The present T cell receptor (beta chain) was sequenced within a study of OX40 agonist ivuxolimab in advanced cancers. Describing the broader study: Ivuxolimab was an agonistic, fully human IgG2 monoclonal antibody directed against OX40 (CD134), a costimulatory receptor. Intravenous ivuxolimab was administered to patients every 2 weeks at six dose levels: 0.01, 0.1, 0.3, 1.5, 3 and 10 mg/kg. Of the approximately 54 patients in dose escalation, 19 had hepatocellular carcinoma, about 15 had melanoma, 9 had renal cell carcinoma and 9 had head and neck cancer. In the dose-escalation cohort, about four fifths of patients were male, and the mean age was 60 years with a range of roughly 20 to 79. Prior anti-PD-1, anti-PD-L1 or anti-CTLA-4 therapy was permitted, and checkpoint inhibitors had been received by about 36% of dose-escalation patients. Partial responses occurred in three dose-escalation patients: two with cutaneous melanoma and one with hepatocellular carcinoma. Peripheral TCRbeta sequencing was intended to test whether TCR sequence diversity was altered and clonal T-cell expansion was caused by ivuxolimab. The monotherapy dose-escalation portion (N ≈ 52 patients) of the phase I ivuxolimab trial is reported in the paper. Paper-wide results and their limitations: Antigen specificity was not determined for the clonally expanded peripheral T cells. Low levels of normalized T-cell clonal expansion were also seen in some nonresponding patients. On average, CD8+ T cells showed more expanded clones than CD4+ T cells after ivuxolimab. Clonal expansion of both CD4+ and CD8+ blood T cells was observed from baseline to week 6 at doses 0.1 to 3.0 mg/kg. Partial responders in the 0.1-3.0 mg/kg groups had among the lowest normalized peripheral clonal expansion, especially among CD8+ T cells.

Genomic DNA was extracted from sorted cells for sequencing of the TCRbeta CDR3 region. The immunoSEQ Assay was used to sequence the TCRbeta CDR3 regions. TCRdb re-hosts the immuneACCESS table, in-frame sequences only. Its copies lack some clones; in the studies checked, an unresolved V gene accounts for under half of them, and the cause for the rest is not known. This sample holds approximately 79,000 clones; around 87% were observed only once. In total, the top ten clones hold 0.99% of the sample. The trial excluded patients who had a history of autoimmune disease or who were on systemic immunosuppression. In every dose cohort, peripheral blood was drawn for TCR sequencing at baseline, cycle 4 day 1, and cycle 7 day 1. Samples came from an open-label, multicenter, first-in-human phase I dose-escalation trial of ivuxolimab. Adults with locally advanced or metastatic head and neck squamous cell, hepatocellular, melanoma or renal cell carcinoma were enrolled in the trial. Before TCR sequencing, CD4+ and CD8+ T cells were separately sorted from peripheral blood.

The CDR3 holds 15 amino acids from the cysteine to the phenylalanine. The sequence is cut down to CDR3 DNA, 45 bases in frame from base 1. The V and J ends are trimmed by 3 bases and 5 bases, leaving 14 bases between them. CDR1 and CDR2 (SGDLS, YYNGEE) derive from the germline V gene. Only one count was recorded for this clone. This receptor's antigen is unknown. Base qualities are not provided; no much larger clone lies one nucleotide away. The chain was built from TRBV9 and TRBJ1-4, and perhaps TRBD1 as D gene, on 5 matching bases. This receptor was taken from an adult with an advanced solid tumor such as melanoma, head and neck, liver or kidney cancer. The sequences come from CD4+ or CD8+ T cells sorted from blood, collected in a trial of the OX40 agonist ivuxolimab. This receptor carries the CDR3 CASSAGNRGNEKLFF. The DNA sequence is TGTGCCAGCAGCGCAGGGAATCGGGGAAATGAAAAACTGTTTTTT.